This T cell receptor beta chain appears in the sequencing data of a study of CD4 and CD8 cells across lung adenocarcinoma regions. The patients had localized lung adenocarcinoma, a non-small cell subtype. The count of this clonotype is one. TCRdb fed the PCR reads into MiXCR, producing one record per CDR3 protein. The table records 16,000 or so distinct CDR3 sequences, around 52% of them present only once. After removal of 6 bases from V and 6 bases from J, the junction contained 8 bases not matched to a gene. Germline V gene data show CDR1 as MNHEY and CDR2 as SVGAGI. The length of the CDR3 is 16 residues.

The sample comprised CD8+ T cells from the center of a lung tumor. This clonotype was obtained from a female donor with lung adenocarcinoma. The CD4 and CD8 labels of this study may be unreliable. The genes are TRBV6-5 and TRBJ2-1, with 13 bases fitting TRBD2. CDR3 residues: CASSYRTSGRANEQFF. CDR3 nucleotides: TGTGCCAGCAGCTATAGAACTAGCGGGAGGGCCAATGAGCAGTTCTTC.